This T cell receptor beta chain was found in a study of T cell responses to AZD1222 COVID-19 vaccine. Turning to this clone: Its antigen is unknown.

Sequenced by immunoSEQ multiplex PCR; TCRdb stores in-frame clones only, minus some. The sample records 150,000 to 250,000 clones, roughly 90% being singletons. The study's findings and limits: Increased Spike-specific TCR breadth and depth were observed after two AZD1222 doses. Repertoire sampling occurred only after the peak T cell response.

This sequence was found in an adult who received the AZD1222 COVID-19 vaccine. Sequenced material: peripheral blood, taken 28 days after the second AZD1222 dose.

The DNA of the CDR3 is TGTGCCAGCAGTGAGGTTCTCGAAAAACTGTTTTTT. Encoded protein: CASSEVLEKLFF. J is TRBJ1-4 and V is TRBV6-1; D is uncertain. Germline V gene data show CDR1 as MNHNS and CDR2 as SASEGT. V was cut by 3 bases and J by 8 bases, with 7 bases left in between. CDR3 size: 12 residues.